Below are 11 T cell receptor beta chains sequenced from a single sample in a study of beta chain features in type 1 diabetes. cDNA synthesis used the whole RNA isolate, giving expressed TCRB sequences. Method: immunoSEQ multiplex PCR; TCRdb's copy keeps in-frame clones and lacks some. Seen here are hundreds of thousands of clones, roughly 10% observed once, and the top ten hold around 0.017%. Notes on the study in general: When Type 1 diabetes patients were examined, their TCRB CDR3s proved moderately but significantly shorter in all four CD4+ subsets.

These TCRs' antigens remain unknown. The sequenced material came from naive CD4+ T cells from blood. The receptors derive from a man aged 25-45 years with type 1 diabetes.

This clone was recorded a few times. The chain employs TRBV5-1 and TRBJ2-3; TRBD2 might be the D (5 bases). The CDR3 loop spans 13 amino acids. Germline V lookup: CDR1 SGHRS, CDR2 YFSETQ. V shed 6 bases and J shed 6 bases, with 14 bases lying between them. CDR3 residues: CASNTVTGDTQYF. The CDR3 coding sequence is TGCGCCAGCAATACTGTAACGGGGGATACGCAGTATTTT.

The table lists this clone with a few counts. This rearrangement joins TRBV5-6 to TRBJ1-5; unclear D gene. The V end lost 3 bases, the J end lost 7 bases, and 14 bases lay between the germline ends. The CDR3 loop spans 14 amino acids. The germline V gene encodes CDR1 SGHDT and CDR2 YYEEEE. The CDR3 here is CASSSSSGGQPQHF. The CDR3 DNA follows: TGTGCCAGCAGCTCCTCATCGGGTGGGCAGCCCCAGCATTTT.

The rearrangement links TRBV19 to TRBJ2-5; D gene ambiguous. CDR3 length equals 13 residues. The V gene's germline CDR1 is LNHDA and CDR2 SQIVND (reference sequence). The V end was cut by 0 bases, the J end by 5 bases, with 7 bases between. The chain's CDR3 is CASSIDLEETQYF. The CDR3 DNA sequence: TGTGCCAGTAGTATAGACCTAGAGGAGACCCAGTACTTC.

This clone was seen a few times. J is TRBJ2-5 and V is TRBV9; possible D gene TRBD1, 5 bases. Germline lookup yields CDR1 SGDLS and CDR2 YYNGEE. V lost 0 bases and J 5 bases, leaving 14 bases between the germline ends. The CDR3 runs to 15 residues. The CDR3 DNA is TGTGCCAGCAGCGTAGGGACAACGGGCACGGAGACCCAGTACTTC. It translates to CASSVGTTGTETQYF.

The genes are TRBV19 and TRBJ1-6, with TRBD1 identical over 7 bases. V was pared by 5 bases and J by 8 bases, with 6 bases of the junction left unmatched. CDR1 and CDR2 from the germline V gene are LNHDA and SQIVND (reference sequence). There are 14 residues in the CDR3. The CDR3 loop reads CASSVTGLDSPLHF. The CDR3, as DNA: TGTGCCAGTAGTGTGACAGGGTTGGATTCACCCCTCCACTTT.

The table lists this clone with a few counts. The V call is TRBV5-4, the J call TRBJ2-3, with 9 bases matching TRBD1. The CDR3 contains 15 residues. The ends lost 4 bases at V and 3 bases at J; junction bases unmatched: 6. CDR1 and CDR2 from the germline V gene are SGHNT and YYREEE (reference sequence). This chain's CDR3 is CASSGYRGLTDTQYF. Here the CDR3 DNA reads TGTGCCAGCAGCGGCTACAGGGGGCTTACAGATACGCAGTATTTT.

This clone was recorded a few times. The chain combines TRBV9 with TRBJ2-3; 7 bases fit TRBD1. With 1 base clipped from V and 7 bases from J, the junction kept 9 bases outside the gene matches. In germline, CDR1 is SGDLS, CDR2 YYNGEE. The CDR3 covers 15 residues. This CDR3 reads CASSVLGGPENTQYF. CDR3 nucleotides: TGTGCCAGCAGCGTACTAGGGGGCCCAGAAAATACGCAGTATTTT.

This clone was seen only a few times. The rearrangement uses TRBV5-1 and TRBJ2-2; 9 bases fit TRBD2. This CDR3 comprises 20 residues. The V segment lost 1 base and the J segment 4 bases; nucleotides outside the gene matches: 17. Germline values: CDR1 SGHRS, CDR2 YFSETQ. The CDR3 region is CASSLPWKGLAGLGTGELFF. The CDR3 DNA reads TGCGCCAGCAGCTTGCCTTGGAAGGGCCTAGCGGGGCTTGGCACCGGGGAGCTGTTTTTT. The full variable domain, completed using reference TRBV5-1 and TRBJ2-2, is KAGVTQTPRYLIKTRGQQVTLSCSPISGHRSVSWYQQTPGQGLQFLFEYFSETQRNKGNFPGRFSGRQFSNSRSEMNVSTLELGDSALYLCASSLPWKGLAGLGTGELFFGEGSRLTVL.

This clone was counted a single time. The chain is built from TRBV18 and TRBJ2-2, with 7 bases aligning to TRBD2. The CDR3 covers 16 residues. Trimming cost V 3 bases and J 6 bases; bases outside gene matches: 10. Germline lookup yields CDR1 KGHSH and CDR2 LQKENI. The CDR3 DNA sequence: TGTGCCAGCTCACCCCAGACTAGCTGGAATGCCGGGGAGCTGTTTTTT. Protein product: CASSPQTSWNAGELFF. Looking up the rest from reference TRBV18 and TRBJ2-2 gives the full variable domain: NAGVMQNPRHLVRRRGQEARLRCSPMKGHSHVYWYRQLPEEGLKFMVYLQKENIIDESGMPKERFSAEFPKEGPSILRIQQVVRGDSAAYFCASSPQTSWNAGELFFGEGSRLTVL.

The rearrangement joins TRBV10-3 to TRBJ2-1; D remains unclear. CDR1 is ENHRY and CDR2 is SYGVKD in the germline V gene. The CDR3 extends over 14 amino acids. V was clipped by 0 bases and J by 4 bases, with 7 bases between them. CDR3 loop: CAISESSPYNEQFF. In nucleotides, the CDR3 is TGTGCCATCAGTGAGTCAAGCCCATACAATGAGCAGTTCTTC.

The rearrangement uses TRBV25-1 and TRBJ2-1; D is uncertain. The V end lost 3 bases, the J end lost 1 base, and 4 bases lay between the germline ends. Germline values: CDR1 MGHDK, CDR2 SYGVNS. This CDR3 is built from 13 residues. The CDR3 bases are TGTGCCAGCAGTGATTCGTCCTACAATGAGCAGTTCTTC. Translating it yields CASSDSSYNEQFF.